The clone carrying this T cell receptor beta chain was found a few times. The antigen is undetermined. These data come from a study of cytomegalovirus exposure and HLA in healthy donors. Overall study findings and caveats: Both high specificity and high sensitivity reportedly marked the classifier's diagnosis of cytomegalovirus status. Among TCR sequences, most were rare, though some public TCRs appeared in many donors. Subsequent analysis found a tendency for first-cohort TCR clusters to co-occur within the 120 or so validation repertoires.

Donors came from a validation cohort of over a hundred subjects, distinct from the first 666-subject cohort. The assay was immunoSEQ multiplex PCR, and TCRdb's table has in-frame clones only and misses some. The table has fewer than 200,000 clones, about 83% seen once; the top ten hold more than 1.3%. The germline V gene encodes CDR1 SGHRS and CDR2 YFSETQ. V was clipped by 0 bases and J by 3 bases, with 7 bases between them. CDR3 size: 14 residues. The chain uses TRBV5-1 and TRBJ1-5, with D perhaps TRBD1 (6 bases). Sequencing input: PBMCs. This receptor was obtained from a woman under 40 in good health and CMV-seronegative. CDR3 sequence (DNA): TGCGCCAGCAGCTTGGGGGGGCCCAATCAGCCCCAGCATTTT. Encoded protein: CASSLGGPNQPQHF.